This TCR beta chain originates from a study of CD4 T cells in relation to SARS-CoV-2 and coronaviruses. Study outcomes and limitations: Crossreactive clones expanded significantly less to SARS-CoV-2 than monoreactive clones.

With respect to this clone: The target antigen is unknown.

Profiling relied on immunoSEQ multiplex PCR, and the TCRdb table lists in-frame clones only, not all of them. The sample lists roughly 30,000 clones; approximately 80% were seen once. CD4+ T cells from unexposed donors were obtained before the COVID-19 pandemic (2011-2018). Isolation of CD4+ T cells took place after less than 13 days in culture. PBMCs were plated at two million per well in IL-2-containing medium. Germline lookup yields CDR1 SQVTM and CDR2 ANQGSEA. The CDR3 totals 11 residues. The V end lost 6 bases, the J end lost 8 bases, and 11 bases lay between the germline ends. This sequence was found in a human donor in good health. This chain uses TRBV29-1 with TRBJ2-1; the D gene could be TRBD1 or TRBD2 (5 bases each). Specimen: CD4+ T cells from PBMCs, cultured in vitro. The CDR3 spells CSVAGTDEQFF. CDR3 DNA sequence: TGCAGCGTAGCAGGGACGGATGAGCAGTTCTTC.